This TCR beta chain was captured in a study of blood T cell repertoires in COVID-19. Germline-derived CDR1 and CDR2 are MNHEY and SMNVEV (reference sequence). V shed 5 bases and J 7 bases; nucleotides not matched to a gene: 5. This CDR3 has 14 residues. Here immunoSEQ multiplex PCR was the method, and the copy in TCRdb shows in-frame clones only, minus some. The table lists some 380,000 clones, roughly 88% of them singletons. Sequenced sample: PBMCs or T cells enriched from blood (not recorded which). The sequence derives from a middle-aged woman with acute COVID-19. This chain links TRBV27 with TRBJ1-6; 7 nucleotides match TRBD1. The CDR3 here is CASSKTGNNSPLHF. The CDR3 nucleotides are TGTGCCAGCAGTAAGACAGGGAACAATTCACCCCTCCACTTT.